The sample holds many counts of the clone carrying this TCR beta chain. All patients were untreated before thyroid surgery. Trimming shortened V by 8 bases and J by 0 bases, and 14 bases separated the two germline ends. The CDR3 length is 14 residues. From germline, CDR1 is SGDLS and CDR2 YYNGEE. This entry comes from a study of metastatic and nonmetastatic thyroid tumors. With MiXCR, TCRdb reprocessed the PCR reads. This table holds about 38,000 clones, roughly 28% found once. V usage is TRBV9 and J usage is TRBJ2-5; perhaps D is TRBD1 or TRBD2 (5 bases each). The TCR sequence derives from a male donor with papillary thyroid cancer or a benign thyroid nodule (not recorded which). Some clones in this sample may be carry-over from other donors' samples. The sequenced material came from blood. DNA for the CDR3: TGTGCCAGTTCCAACGGGGCGGACCAAGAGACCCAGTACTTC. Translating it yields CASSNGADQETQYF.